This T cell receptor (beta chain) stems from a study of blood T cells in healthy people across ages. Study-level points and caveats: There was no known CMV status for donors, so expanded clonotype changes were possibly confounded. In long-lived donors, naive CD4+ cell counts and diversity exceeded those of aged donors.

A word on this clonotype: Its antigen is unidentified. A much larger clonotype is one base distant, so this may be a read error.

The sample, 7.5 to 10 milliliters of peripheral blood, was drawn from each donor. V gave up 4 bases and J gave up 8 bases; unmatched junction bases: 11. The germline V gene encodes CDR1 SQVTM and CDR2 ANQGSEA. The CDR3 has 15 amino acids. The use of a sample-barcoded 5' primer and a J-beta primer mix characterized a second PCR of roughly 6 to 11 cycles. TCRdb used MiXCR to reprocess the 5' RACE reads, holding one entry per CDR3 protein. Of 1.5 million to 2 million distinct CDR3 sequences listed, 28% are singletons. The TCR originated in a young woman in good health. The chain links TRBV29-1 to TRBJ2-3, with 11 bases identical to TRBD2. Specimen: blood. CDR3 coding DNA: TGCAGCGTTGCCACTAGCGGGAGTAAAGCAGGTACGCAGTATTTT. Translating gives CSVATSGSKAGTQYF.